The 11 T cell receptor beta chains given below trace back to one sample, sequenced in a study of T cell responses to AZD1222 COVID-19 vaccine. Only in-frame clones appear in the TCRdb table, and some are missing; sequencing was by immunoSEQ multiplex PCR. The table includes 74,000 or so clones, approximately 80% detected once. The input for sequencing was peripheral blood, taken on day 0 of AZD1222 vaccination. The receptors were gathered from an adult in good health.

The rearrangement uses TRBV3-1 (or the pseudogene TRBV3-2) and TRBJ1-4, with D unclear. The CDR3 loop spans 14 amino acids. The germline V gene has CDR1 LGHDT and CDR2 YNNKEL (reference sequence). Trimming left V 1 base short and J 6 bases short, with 9 bases between. Written as DNA, the CDR3 is TGTGCCAGCAGCCAAGCAGGTAACCATGAAAAACTGTTTTTT. As protein: CASSQAGNHEKLFF.

The V gene is TRBV27, the J gene TRBJ2-3; a weak D match, TRBD2 (6 bases). Germline V gene sequence: CDR1 MNHEY, CDR2 SMNVEV (reference sequence). V lost 6 bases, J lost 2 bases, and 15 bases lay in between. The CDR3 is 15 residues long. Here the CDR3 reads CASRGAQRVTDTQYF. CDR3 bases: TGTGCCAGCAGAGGGGCGCAGCGGGTCACAGATACGCAGTATTTT.

This clone was counted only a few times. The chain couples TRBV20-1 to TRBJ2-7; 7 bases are a match to TRBD1. Germline V gene sequence: CDR1 DFQATT, CDR2 SNEGSKA (reference sequence). V trimming: 4 bases; J trimming: 6 bases; junction bases outside the gene matches: 12. The CDR3 covers 14 residues. The CDR3 DNA follows: TGCAGTGCTACTGATGAGACAGGGATTTCCGAGCAGTACTTC. Protein: CSATDETGISEQYF.

The chain joins TRBV11-2 to TRBJ2-2; D perhaps matches TRBD2 (5 bases). Trimming removed 2 bases from V and 6 bases from J, with 16 bases in between. This CDR3 contains 16 residues. The germline V gene encodes CDR1 SGHAT and CDR2 FQNNGV. The CDR3 sequence is CASSLSSIRGSGELFF. The CDR3 nucleotides read TGTGCCAGCAGCTTAAGTTCCATTCGGGGTTCCGGGGAGCTGTTTTTT.

V and J are TRBV4-2 and TRBJ1-4; no clear D. The CDR3 is 13 amino acids. The ends were cut back, 0 bases at V and 8 bases at J, with 7 bases in the middle. Germline V CDR1 and CDR2: LGHNA, YNFKEQ. CDR3 coding DNA: TGTGCCAGCAGCCAAGAGGGAGGGGAAAAACTGTTTTTT. This gives the protein CASSQEGGEKLFF.

The V gene is TRBV6-4, the J gene TRBJ2-5; 8 bases map to TRBD1. The CDR3 totals 15 residues. V lost 7 bases, J lost 4 bases, and 11 bases stayed unmatched. Germline-derived CDR1 and CDR2 are MRHNA and SNTAGT. CDR3 DNA: TGTGCCAGCATCGGGACAGGATTGTTCCCAGAGACCCAGTACTTC. Residues: CASIGTGLFPETQYF.

V gene TRBV29-1 combines with J gene TRBJ2-1, with TRBD1 as a possible D gene (6 bases). The CDR3 spans 14 residues. V lost 6 bases and J 3 bases, leaving 15 bases between the germline ends. Germline V gives CDR1 SQVTM, CDR2 ANQGSEA. CDR3 in amino acids: CSVIQGKYYNEQFF. DNA for the CDR3: TGCAGCGTCATACAGGGAAAATACTACAATGAGCAGTTCTTC.

A single count supports this clone. This chain links TRBV7-2 with TRBJ1-2, with D maybe TRBD1 (5 bases). The CDR3 totals 16 residues. Per the germline V gene, CDR1 is SGHTA and CDR2 is FQGNSA. V dropped 7 bases and J dropped 0 bases, with 18 bases sitting between them. The CDR3 reads CASTARGGRANYGYTF. DNA of the CDR3: TGTGCCAGCACCGCCCGGGGGGGTCGGGCTAACTATGGCTACACCTTC.

This clone occurred once. As DNA, the CDR3 is TGTGCCAGTAGTAGACAGGTGGTTGGGAGAGCTGAAGCTTTCTTT. This sequence encodes CASSRQVVGRAEAFF. The V and J genes are TRBV19 and TRBJ1-1; possible D gene TRBD1, 6 bases. The CDR3 consists of 15 residues. CDR1 is LNHDA, CDR2 SQIVND, per germline (reference sequence). The V gene lost 4 bases and the J gene lost 6 bases, with 18 bases spanning the gap.

The rearrangement links TRBV4-3 to TRBJ2-3; 8 nucleotides match TRBD2. After removal of 3 bases from V and 2 bases from J, the junction contained 1 base not matched to a gene. Looked up from germline, CDR1 is LGHNA and CDR2 is YSLEER. There are 14 residues in the CDR3. As DNA, the CDR3 is TGCGCCAGCAGCCAGACTAGCGCCACAGATACGCAGTATTTT. Its translation: CASSQTSATDTQYF.

This clone has just one count. The chain carries TRBV29-1 and TRBJ2-1, with 11 positions matching TRBD1. Germline V gene sequence: CDR1 SQVTM, CDR2 ANQGSEA. The junction had 5 bases not matched to a gene; V was cut back by 6 bases and J by 4 bases. CDR3 length: 14 residues. CDR3 sequence reads: CSVLGTGGYNEQFF. The DNA for the CDR3 is TGCAGCGTCTTAGGGACAGGGGGGTACAATGAGCAGTTCTTC.